This T cell receptor (beta chain) was observed in a study of blood T cell repertoires in COVID-19. After removal of 2 bases from V and 2 bases from J, the junction contained 6 bases not matched to a gene. CDR1 is SGHRS, CDR2 YFSETQ, per germline. The CDR3 spans 16 residues. Repertoires were generated with immunoSEQ multiplex PCR, while TCRdb's copy carries only in-frame clones and drops some. This sample yields about 92,000 clones, of which approximately 91% are seen a single time; 1.8% belongs to the top ten. Sequencing was carried out using peripheral blood. The sequence derives from a human donor with active COVID-19. The donor label of this sample is uncertain. The chain recombines TRBV5-1 with TRBJ2-3, with 9 positions matching TRBD2. The CDR3 sequence is CASSFSAGGPTDTQYF. For the CDR3, the DNA is TGCGCCAGCAGCTTTTCGGCGGGGGGGCCCACAGATACGCAGTATTTT. The full variable domain, in which reference TRBV5-1 and TRBJ2-3 provide the parts outside the CDR3, is KAGVTQTPRYLIKTRGQQVTLSCSPISGHRSVSWYQQTPGQGLQFLFEYFSETQRNKGNFPGRFSGRQFSNSRSEMNVSTLELGDSALYLCASSFSAGGPTDTQYFGPGTRLTVL.